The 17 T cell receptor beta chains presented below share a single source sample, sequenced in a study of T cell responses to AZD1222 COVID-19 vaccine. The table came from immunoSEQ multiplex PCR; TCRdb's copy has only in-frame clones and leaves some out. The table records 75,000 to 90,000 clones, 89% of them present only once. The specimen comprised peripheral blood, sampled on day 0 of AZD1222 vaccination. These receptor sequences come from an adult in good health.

CDR3 in DNA: TGTGCCAGTAAGGACAGACCTGACCGGGAGACCCAGTACTTC. This sequence encodes CASKDRPDRETQYF. The rearrangement joins TRBV19 to TRBJ2-5; maybe TRBD1 (6 bases). Looked up from germline, CDR1 is LNHDA and CDR2 is SQIVND (reference sequence). Trimming took off 7 bases at V and 5 bases at J, with 17 bases between the two ends. The CDR3 is 14 amino acids.

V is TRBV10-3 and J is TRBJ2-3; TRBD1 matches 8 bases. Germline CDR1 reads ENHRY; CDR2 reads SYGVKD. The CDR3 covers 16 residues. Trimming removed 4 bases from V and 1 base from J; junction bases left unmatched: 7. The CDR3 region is CAISGKPGQGTDTQYF. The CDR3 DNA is TGTGCCATCAGTGGTAAGCCGGGACAGGGCACAGATACGCAGTATTTT.

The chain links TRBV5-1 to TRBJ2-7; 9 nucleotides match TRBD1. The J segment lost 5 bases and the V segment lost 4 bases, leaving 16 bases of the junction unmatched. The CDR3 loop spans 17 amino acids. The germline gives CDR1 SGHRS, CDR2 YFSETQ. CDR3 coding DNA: TGCGCCAGCAGCCATACGAGTAAGACAGGGGGTGAAAACGAGCAGTACTTC. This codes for CASSHTSKTGGENEQYF.

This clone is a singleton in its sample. The CDR3 DNA follows: TGTGCCAGCAGCCTAGGAACCTACAATGAGCAGTTCTTC. Translated, it gives CASSLGTYNEQFF. J is TRBJ2-1 and V is TRBV6-5; D gene unclear. The germline V and J ends were trimmed by 6 bases and 2 bases, with 8 bases remaining between them. This CDR3 contains 13 residues. CDR1 and CDR2 (germline): MNHEY, SVGAGI.

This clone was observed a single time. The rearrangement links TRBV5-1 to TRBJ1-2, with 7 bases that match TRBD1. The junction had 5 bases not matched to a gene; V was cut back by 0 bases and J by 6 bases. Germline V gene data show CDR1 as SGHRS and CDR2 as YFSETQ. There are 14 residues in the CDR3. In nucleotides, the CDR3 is TGCGCCAGCAGCTTGGAGACAGGGAGGAATGGCTACACCTTC. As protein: CASSLETGRNGYTF.

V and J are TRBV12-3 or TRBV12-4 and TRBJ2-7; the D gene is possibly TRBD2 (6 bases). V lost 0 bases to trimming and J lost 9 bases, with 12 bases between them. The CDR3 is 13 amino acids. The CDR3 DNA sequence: TGTGCCAGCAGTTTAGCTTGGGGGGTTATGCAGTACTTC. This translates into CASSLAWGVMQYF.

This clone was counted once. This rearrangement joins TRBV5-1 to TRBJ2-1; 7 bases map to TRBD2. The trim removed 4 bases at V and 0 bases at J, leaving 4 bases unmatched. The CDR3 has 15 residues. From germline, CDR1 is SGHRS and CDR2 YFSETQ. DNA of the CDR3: TGCGCCAGCAGCACTAGCGTGAGCTCCTACAATGAGCAGTTCTTC. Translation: CASSTSVSSYNEQFF.

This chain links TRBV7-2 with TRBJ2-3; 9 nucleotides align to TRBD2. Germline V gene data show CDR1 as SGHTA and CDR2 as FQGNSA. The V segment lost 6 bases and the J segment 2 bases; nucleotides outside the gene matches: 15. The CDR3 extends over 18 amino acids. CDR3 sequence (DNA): TGTGCCAGCAGTCACAAGCTAAGCGGGGGGATCCTCACAGATACGCAGTATTTT. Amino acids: CASSHKLSGGILTDTQYF.

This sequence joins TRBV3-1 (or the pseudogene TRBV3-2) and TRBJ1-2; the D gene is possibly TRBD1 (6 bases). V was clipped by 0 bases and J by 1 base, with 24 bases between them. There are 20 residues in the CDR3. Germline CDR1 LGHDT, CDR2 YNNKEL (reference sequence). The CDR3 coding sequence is TGTGCCAGCAGCCAAGAGTCATGGCCCAGGGGCCCGATGCGTAACTATGGCTACACCTTC. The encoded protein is CASSQESWPRGPMRNYGYTF.

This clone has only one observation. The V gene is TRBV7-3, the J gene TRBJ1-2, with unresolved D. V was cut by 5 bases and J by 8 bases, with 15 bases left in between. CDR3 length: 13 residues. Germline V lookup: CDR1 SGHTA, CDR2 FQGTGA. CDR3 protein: CASSAPGGRGYTF. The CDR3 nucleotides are TGTGCCAGCAGCGCACCGGGCGGAAGGGGCTACACCTTC.

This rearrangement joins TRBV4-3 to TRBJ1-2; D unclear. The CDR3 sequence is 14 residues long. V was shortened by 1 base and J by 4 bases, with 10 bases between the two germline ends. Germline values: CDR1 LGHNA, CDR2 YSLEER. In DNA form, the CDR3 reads TGCGCCAGCAGCCAAGCTCAAAGCCCCTATGGCTACACCTTC. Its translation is CASSQAQSPYGYTF.

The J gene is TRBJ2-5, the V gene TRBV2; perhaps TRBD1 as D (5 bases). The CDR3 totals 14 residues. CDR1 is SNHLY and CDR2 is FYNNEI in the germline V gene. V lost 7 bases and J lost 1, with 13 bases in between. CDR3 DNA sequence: TGTGCCAGCACTCTGAGACAGCTCCAAGAGACCCAGTACTTC. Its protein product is CASTLRQLQETQYF.

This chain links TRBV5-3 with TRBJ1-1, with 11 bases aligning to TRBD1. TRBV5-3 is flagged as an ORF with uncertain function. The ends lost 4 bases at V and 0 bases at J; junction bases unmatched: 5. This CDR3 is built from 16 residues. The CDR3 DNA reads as TGTGCCAGAAGCGGCGGGACAGGGGGTCTGAACACTGAAGCTTTCTTT. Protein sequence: CARSGGTGGLNTEAFF.

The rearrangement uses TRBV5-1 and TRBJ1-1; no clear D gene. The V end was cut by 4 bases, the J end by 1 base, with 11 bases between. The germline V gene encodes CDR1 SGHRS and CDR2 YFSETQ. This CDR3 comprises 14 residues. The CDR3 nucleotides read TGCGCCAGCAGCACGGAAGACAAGAACACTGAAGCTTTCTTT. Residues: CASSTEDKNTEAFF.

CDR3 DNA: TGTGCCAGCAGCCAAGCTGGGGAAGGAAGGGAAGCTTTCTTT. It codes for CASSQAGEGREAFF. The chain carries TRBV3-1 (or the pseudogene TRBV3-2) and TRBJ1-1; D unresolved. V lost 1 base and J lost 8, with 14 bases in between. Germline values: CDR1 LGHDT, CDR2 YNNKEL (reference sequence). CDR3 length: 14 amino acids.

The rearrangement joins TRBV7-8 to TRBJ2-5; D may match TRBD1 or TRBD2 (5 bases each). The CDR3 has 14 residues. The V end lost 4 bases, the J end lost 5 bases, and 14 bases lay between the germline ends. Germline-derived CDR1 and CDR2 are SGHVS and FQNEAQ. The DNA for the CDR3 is TGTGCCAGCAGCTACCGGGACCTGGGGGAGACCCAGTACTTC. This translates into CASSYRDLGETQYF.

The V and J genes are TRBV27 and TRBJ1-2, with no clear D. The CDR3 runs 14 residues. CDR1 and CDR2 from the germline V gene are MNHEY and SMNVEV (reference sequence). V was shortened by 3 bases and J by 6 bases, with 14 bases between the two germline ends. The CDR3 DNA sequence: TGTGCCAGCAGTTTTGTAAAGGGAGCGGATGGCTACACCTTC. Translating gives CASSFVKGADGYTF.